In this sample, the clone carrying this T cell receptor (beta chain) is medium-sized. In the PCR, 60 Vbeta and 13 Jbeta primers were used. Per the study methods: Some 10 million of the about 80 million unique TCR beta chains counted in a later analysis were shared. TCRdb keeps only in-frame clones here, not all; method: immunoSEQ multiplex PCR. The DNA was the basis for D and trimming; V, J and clone size are from that table. The data hold roughly 110,000 clones, with roughly 80% observed a single time. This sample stems from a study of cytomegalovirus exposure and HLA in healthy donors. V was cut by 5 bases and J by 3 bases, with 16 bases left in between. This CDR3 comprises 15 residues. Germline CDR1 and CDR2: MNHNS and SASEGT.

This chain uses TRBV6-1 with TRBJ1-1; D is unresolved. This receptor was identified in a man between 35 and 55 years old in good health and CMV-seronegative. The sequenced sample consisted of PBMCs. CDR3 sequence (DNA): TGTGCCAGCAGTCGTCGTAACCCGGGATACACTGAAGCTTTCTTT. This translates into CASSRRNPGYTEAFF.